This T cell receptor beta chain was sequenced in a study of patients and donors after allogeneic stem cell transplantation. The CDR3 loop spans 14 amino acids. Trimming left V 8 bases short and J 1 base short, with 14 bases between. The V gene's germline CDR1 is SNHLY and CDR2 FYNNEI. TCRdb reprocessed the RT-PCR reads via MiXCR and lists one record per CDR3 protein. The sample consists of roughly 190,000 distinct CDR3 sequences, roughly two fifths of them appearing once. The sequenced sample was blood, either unsorted or a sorted T cell fraction (not recorded which). The chain is built from TRBV2 and TRBJ1-2, with D uncertain. The sequence came from a human donor who was either an allogeneic HSCT recipient or a stem cell or donor lymphocyte infusion donor (not recorded which). It is not recorded whose cells these are; they may come from a transplant donor. CDR3 in amino acids: CASEEQTLNYGYTF. CDR3 bases: TGTGCCAGCGAGGAACAGACCCTTAACTATGGCTACACCTTC. Full variable domain (remainder filled in from reference TRBV2 and TRBJ1-2): EPEVTQTPSHQVTQMGQEVILRCVPISNHLYFYWYRQILGQKVEFLVSFYNNEISEKSEIFDDQFSVERPDGSNFTLKIRSTKLEDSAMYFCASEEQTLNYGYTFGSGTRLTVV.